The T cell receptor beta chain described here comes from a study of identical twins. No donor was unhealthy or non-Caucasian. TCRdb analysed the 5' RACE reads with MiXCR anew, one entry per CDR3 protein. The repertoire consists of 1.5 million to 2 million distinct CDR3 sequences, with roughly a third occurring once and the leading ten covering about 0.27%. CDR1 and CDR2 (germline): SGHTA, FQGNSA. The CDR3 consists of 14 residues. Trimming took off 1 base at V and 8 bases at J, with 13 bases between the two ends. What was sequenced was cord blood. The sequence was collected from a newborn girl in good health. The V and J genes are TRBV7-2 and TRBJ2-3; D perhaps matches TRBD2 (7 bases). The CDR3 spells CASSLGRGGGTQYF. CDR3 bases: TGTGCCAGCAGCTTAGGGCGGGGAGGGGGTACGCAGTATTTT.